These 10 T cell receptor beta chains share one sample of origin, sequenced in a study of blood T cell repertoires in COVID-19 (dated by TCRdb to 2020 to 2022). Receptor libraries were prepared by the immunoSEQ multiplex PCR assay. This immuneACCESS table, as held by TCRdb, lists in-frame sequences with V and J called but not all clones. Of the missing ones, under half trace to an unresolved V gene in checked studies; the others have no known cause. This sample lists 230,000 or so clones; 86% were detected once. Over 3% of the sample is taken by the ten largest. Material: PBMCs or T cells enriched from blood (not recorded which). The receptors originated from a woman aged 40 to 50 with acute COVID-19.

This chain joins TRBV19 and TRBJ1-5, with D possibly being TRBD1 (5 bases). There are 15 residues in the CDR3. V was clipped by 3 bases and J by 5 bases, with 14 bases between them. CDR1 is LNHDA, CDR2 SQIVND, per germline (reference sequence). CDR3 in amino acids: CASSMLWGEDQPQHF. CDR3 bases: TGTGCCAGTAGTATGTTGTGGGGGGAGGATCAGCCCCAGCATTTT.

The J gene is TRBJ2-5, the V gene TRBV11-2; 7 positions agree with TRBD2. J gave up 4 bases and V 3 bases, and 2 bases lay outside the gene matches. The germline gives CDR1 SGHAT, CDR2 FQNNGV. This CDR3 has 13 residues. For the CDR3, the DNA is TGTGCCAGCAGCTTGCGGGGGACAGAGACCCAGTACTTC. Translating gives CASSLRGTETQYF.

The chain couples TRBV7-6 to TRBJ2-1, with 12 bases identical to TRBD2. This CDR3 contains 15 residues. Germline assignment: CDR1 SGHVS and CDR2 FNYEAQ. Losses at the gene ends were 5 bases for V and 8 bases for J; bases not matched to a gene: 7. The chain's CDR3 is CASSQLAGGTYEQFF. CDR3 in DNA: TGTGCCAGCAGCCAACTAGCGGGGGGTACCTATGAGCAGTTCTTC.

This chain joins TRBV2 and TRBJ1-1; D remains ambiguous. Germline V lookup: CDR1 SNHLY, CDR2 FYNNEI. The CDR3 is 13 residues long. Trimming pared 8 bases from V and 1 base from J, leaving 11 bases between. In nucleotides, the CDR3 is TGTGCCAGCTCCGGGGTGGGGAACACTGAAGCTTTCTTT. This sequence encodes CASSGVGNTEAFF.

The chain links TRBV21-1 to TRBJ2-4; TRBD2, the table's D call, was not compared with the DNA. TRBV21-1 has pseudogene status. The CDR3 consists of 11 residues. CDR3 nucleotides: TGTGCCAGCAGCATCCCGTCTATTCAGTACTTC. Its protein is CASSIPSIQYF.

The chain combines TRBV5-5 with TRBJ2-7; TRBD2 might be the D (6 bases). The CDR3 covers 13 residues. Germline V gene lookup returns CDR1 SGHKS and CDR2 YYEKEE (reference sequence). Trimming took 4 bases from V and 5 from J, leaving 13 bases between them. The CDR3 here is CASSKRAGNEQYV. CDR3 DNA sequence: TGTGCCAGCAGCAAACGGGCGGGGAACGAGCAGTACGTC.

The chain is built from TRBV2 and TRBJ1-1, with D unclear. The CDR3 extends over 13 amino acids. With 6 bases removed from V and 7 bases from J, the gap between germline ends came to 15 bases. Germline-derived CDR1 and CDR2 are SNHLY and FYNNEI. The CDR3 bases are TGTGCCAGCAGCGTCGGACTGGGCCTTGAAGCTTTCTTT. Its translation is CASSVGLGLEAFF.

J is TRBJ2-4 and V is TRBV11-2; 9 bases map to TRBD2. This CDR3 comprises 15 residues. CDR1 is SGHAT, CDR2 FQNNGV, per germline. With 0 bases clipped from V and 8 bases from J, the junction kept 5 bases outside the gene matches. The CDR3 sequence is CASSLDRAGGDIQYF. CDR3 sequence (DNA): TGTGCCAGCAGCTTAGATCGGGCGGGGGGGGACATTCAGTACTTC.

The genes are TRBV4-3 and TRBJ1-4; D unresolved. The CDR3 totals 15 residues. Germline V lookup: CDR1 LGHNA, CDR2 YSLEER. V lost 0 bases, J lost 5 bases, and 10 bases lay in between. CDR3 region: CASSQDDTENEKLFF. Written as DNA, the CDR3 is TGCGCCAGCAGCCAAGATGACACAGAGAATGAAAAACTGTTTTTT.

V and J are TRBV3-1 (or the pseudogene TRBV3-2) and TRBJ1-1; 7 bases line up with TRBD1. The CDR3 loop spans 15 amino acids. CDR1 is LGHDT, CDR2 YNNKEL, per germline (reference sequence). The V and J ends lost 7 bases and 7 bases, in that order; junction bases with no gene match: 15. DNA for the CDR3: TGTGCCAGCAACCTCAGAGGTACAGGGGCCCGTGAAGCTTTCTTT. It encodes CASNLRGTGAREAFF.